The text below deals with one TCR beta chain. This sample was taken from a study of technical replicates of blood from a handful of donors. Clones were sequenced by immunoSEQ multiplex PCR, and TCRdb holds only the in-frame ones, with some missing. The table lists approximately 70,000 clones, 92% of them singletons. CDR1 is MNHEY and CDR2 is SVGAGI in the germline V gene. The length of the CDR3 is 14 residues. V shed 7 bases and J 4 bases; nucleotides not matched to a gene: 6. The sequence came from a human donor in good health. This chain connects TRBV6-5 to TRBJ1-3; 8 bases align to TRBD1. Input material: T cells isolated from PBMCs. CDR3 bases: TGTGCCAGCATAGAGGACAGGGACGGAAACACCATATATTTT. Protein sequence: CASIEDRDGNTIYF.